This T cell receptor (beta chain) was recovered during a study of chemoradiotherapy in HPV16-positive cancers. Across the study: Functional T-cell assays on a couple of HPV16-positive patients' cells defined candidate HPV-specific clones and common TCR motifs. Regarding the study as a whole: Functional assays defining HPV-specific T cells used only a couple of HPV16-positive patients.

This clone came up once. Its antigen is not known. Over chemoradiotherapy, repertoires were sampled more than once. The V end lost 4 bases, the J end lost 4 bases, and 14 bases lay between the germline ends. This CDR3 spans 14 amino acids. CDR1 and CDR2 (germline): SGHRS, YFSETQ. Generated by immunoSEQ multiplex PCR, the TCRdb table keeps only in-frame clones and is missing some. Of approximately 12,000 clones in the sample, roughly 90% were seen once. This clonotype originated in a human donor with HPV-associated anogenital cancer. The V and J genes are TRBV5-1 and TRBJ2-5, with D possibly being TRBD1 (6 bases). The specimen was collected from a patient who underwent chemoradiotherapy. DNA for the CDR3: TGCGCCAGCAGCGTTGGGACAAGAAGAGAGACCCAGTACTTC. It is translated as CASSVGTRRETQYF. Full variable domain (rest looked up from reference TRBV5-1 and TRBJ2-5): KAGVTQTPRYLIKTRGQQVTLSCSPISGHRSVSWYQQTPGQGLQFLFEYFSETQRNKGNFPGRFSGRQFSNSRSEMNVSTLELGDSALYLCASSVGTRRETQYFGPGTRLLVL.